This T cell receptor (beta chain) was captured by sequencing in a study of T-cell reconstitution after alpha-beta-depleted transplantation in children. Study-wide findings and caveats: Diversity and T-cell counts at one year after transplant derived mostly from new T cells. After transplant, at about two months, alpha-beta T cells were reportedly derived from several hundred expanded graft clones. The study traced high day-60 TCRbeta diversity in some patients to surviving recipient T cells and thymic progenitors.

The table lists this clonotype with many counts. Antigen specificity is unknown. The CDR3 extends over 15 amino acids. V was shortened by 1 base and J by 4 bases, with 13 bases between the two germline ends. Looked up from germline, CDR1 is LGHNA and CDR2 is YSLEER. Preparation of the TCRbeta library was carried out with unique molecular identifiers. TCRdb passed the PCR reads through MiXCR, listing each CDR3 protein once. Counted here are hundreds of thousands of distinct CDR3 sequences, about a tenth occurring once; the ten biggest clones make up 28%. This material consisted of PBMCs, taken before TCRalphabeta/CD19-depleted stem cell transplant. This clonotype was obtained from a child under three years old with acute myeloid leukemia, due to receive a stem cell transplant. The chain joins TRBV4-3 to TRBJ1-2; weak D call: TRBD1 (6 bases). In DNA, the CDR3 is TGCGCCAGCAGCCAAGGTCAGGGGCGCTTCTATGGCTACACCTTC. Translating gives CASSQGQGRFYGYTF.